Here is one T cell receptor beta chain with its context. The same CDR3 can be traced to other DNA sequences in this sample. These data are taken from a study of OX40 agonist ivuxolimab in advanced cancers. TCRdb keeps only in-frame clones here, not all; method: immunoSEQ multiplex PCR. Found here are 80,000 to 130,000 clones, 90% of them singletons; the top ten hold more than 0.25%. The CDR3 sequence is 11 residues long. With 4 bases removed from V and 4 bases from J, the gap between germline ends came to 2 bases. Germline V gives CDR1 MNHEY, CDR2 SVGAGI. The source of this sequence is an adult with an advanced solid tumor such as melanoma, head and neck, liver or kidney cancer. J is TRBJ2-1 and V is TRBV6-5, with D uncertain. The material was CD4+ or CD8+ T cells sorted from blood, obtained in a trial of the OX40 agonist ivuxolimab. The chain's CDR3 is CASSLYNEQFF. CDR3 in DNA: TGTGCCAGCAGTTTATACAATGAGCAGTTCTTC.